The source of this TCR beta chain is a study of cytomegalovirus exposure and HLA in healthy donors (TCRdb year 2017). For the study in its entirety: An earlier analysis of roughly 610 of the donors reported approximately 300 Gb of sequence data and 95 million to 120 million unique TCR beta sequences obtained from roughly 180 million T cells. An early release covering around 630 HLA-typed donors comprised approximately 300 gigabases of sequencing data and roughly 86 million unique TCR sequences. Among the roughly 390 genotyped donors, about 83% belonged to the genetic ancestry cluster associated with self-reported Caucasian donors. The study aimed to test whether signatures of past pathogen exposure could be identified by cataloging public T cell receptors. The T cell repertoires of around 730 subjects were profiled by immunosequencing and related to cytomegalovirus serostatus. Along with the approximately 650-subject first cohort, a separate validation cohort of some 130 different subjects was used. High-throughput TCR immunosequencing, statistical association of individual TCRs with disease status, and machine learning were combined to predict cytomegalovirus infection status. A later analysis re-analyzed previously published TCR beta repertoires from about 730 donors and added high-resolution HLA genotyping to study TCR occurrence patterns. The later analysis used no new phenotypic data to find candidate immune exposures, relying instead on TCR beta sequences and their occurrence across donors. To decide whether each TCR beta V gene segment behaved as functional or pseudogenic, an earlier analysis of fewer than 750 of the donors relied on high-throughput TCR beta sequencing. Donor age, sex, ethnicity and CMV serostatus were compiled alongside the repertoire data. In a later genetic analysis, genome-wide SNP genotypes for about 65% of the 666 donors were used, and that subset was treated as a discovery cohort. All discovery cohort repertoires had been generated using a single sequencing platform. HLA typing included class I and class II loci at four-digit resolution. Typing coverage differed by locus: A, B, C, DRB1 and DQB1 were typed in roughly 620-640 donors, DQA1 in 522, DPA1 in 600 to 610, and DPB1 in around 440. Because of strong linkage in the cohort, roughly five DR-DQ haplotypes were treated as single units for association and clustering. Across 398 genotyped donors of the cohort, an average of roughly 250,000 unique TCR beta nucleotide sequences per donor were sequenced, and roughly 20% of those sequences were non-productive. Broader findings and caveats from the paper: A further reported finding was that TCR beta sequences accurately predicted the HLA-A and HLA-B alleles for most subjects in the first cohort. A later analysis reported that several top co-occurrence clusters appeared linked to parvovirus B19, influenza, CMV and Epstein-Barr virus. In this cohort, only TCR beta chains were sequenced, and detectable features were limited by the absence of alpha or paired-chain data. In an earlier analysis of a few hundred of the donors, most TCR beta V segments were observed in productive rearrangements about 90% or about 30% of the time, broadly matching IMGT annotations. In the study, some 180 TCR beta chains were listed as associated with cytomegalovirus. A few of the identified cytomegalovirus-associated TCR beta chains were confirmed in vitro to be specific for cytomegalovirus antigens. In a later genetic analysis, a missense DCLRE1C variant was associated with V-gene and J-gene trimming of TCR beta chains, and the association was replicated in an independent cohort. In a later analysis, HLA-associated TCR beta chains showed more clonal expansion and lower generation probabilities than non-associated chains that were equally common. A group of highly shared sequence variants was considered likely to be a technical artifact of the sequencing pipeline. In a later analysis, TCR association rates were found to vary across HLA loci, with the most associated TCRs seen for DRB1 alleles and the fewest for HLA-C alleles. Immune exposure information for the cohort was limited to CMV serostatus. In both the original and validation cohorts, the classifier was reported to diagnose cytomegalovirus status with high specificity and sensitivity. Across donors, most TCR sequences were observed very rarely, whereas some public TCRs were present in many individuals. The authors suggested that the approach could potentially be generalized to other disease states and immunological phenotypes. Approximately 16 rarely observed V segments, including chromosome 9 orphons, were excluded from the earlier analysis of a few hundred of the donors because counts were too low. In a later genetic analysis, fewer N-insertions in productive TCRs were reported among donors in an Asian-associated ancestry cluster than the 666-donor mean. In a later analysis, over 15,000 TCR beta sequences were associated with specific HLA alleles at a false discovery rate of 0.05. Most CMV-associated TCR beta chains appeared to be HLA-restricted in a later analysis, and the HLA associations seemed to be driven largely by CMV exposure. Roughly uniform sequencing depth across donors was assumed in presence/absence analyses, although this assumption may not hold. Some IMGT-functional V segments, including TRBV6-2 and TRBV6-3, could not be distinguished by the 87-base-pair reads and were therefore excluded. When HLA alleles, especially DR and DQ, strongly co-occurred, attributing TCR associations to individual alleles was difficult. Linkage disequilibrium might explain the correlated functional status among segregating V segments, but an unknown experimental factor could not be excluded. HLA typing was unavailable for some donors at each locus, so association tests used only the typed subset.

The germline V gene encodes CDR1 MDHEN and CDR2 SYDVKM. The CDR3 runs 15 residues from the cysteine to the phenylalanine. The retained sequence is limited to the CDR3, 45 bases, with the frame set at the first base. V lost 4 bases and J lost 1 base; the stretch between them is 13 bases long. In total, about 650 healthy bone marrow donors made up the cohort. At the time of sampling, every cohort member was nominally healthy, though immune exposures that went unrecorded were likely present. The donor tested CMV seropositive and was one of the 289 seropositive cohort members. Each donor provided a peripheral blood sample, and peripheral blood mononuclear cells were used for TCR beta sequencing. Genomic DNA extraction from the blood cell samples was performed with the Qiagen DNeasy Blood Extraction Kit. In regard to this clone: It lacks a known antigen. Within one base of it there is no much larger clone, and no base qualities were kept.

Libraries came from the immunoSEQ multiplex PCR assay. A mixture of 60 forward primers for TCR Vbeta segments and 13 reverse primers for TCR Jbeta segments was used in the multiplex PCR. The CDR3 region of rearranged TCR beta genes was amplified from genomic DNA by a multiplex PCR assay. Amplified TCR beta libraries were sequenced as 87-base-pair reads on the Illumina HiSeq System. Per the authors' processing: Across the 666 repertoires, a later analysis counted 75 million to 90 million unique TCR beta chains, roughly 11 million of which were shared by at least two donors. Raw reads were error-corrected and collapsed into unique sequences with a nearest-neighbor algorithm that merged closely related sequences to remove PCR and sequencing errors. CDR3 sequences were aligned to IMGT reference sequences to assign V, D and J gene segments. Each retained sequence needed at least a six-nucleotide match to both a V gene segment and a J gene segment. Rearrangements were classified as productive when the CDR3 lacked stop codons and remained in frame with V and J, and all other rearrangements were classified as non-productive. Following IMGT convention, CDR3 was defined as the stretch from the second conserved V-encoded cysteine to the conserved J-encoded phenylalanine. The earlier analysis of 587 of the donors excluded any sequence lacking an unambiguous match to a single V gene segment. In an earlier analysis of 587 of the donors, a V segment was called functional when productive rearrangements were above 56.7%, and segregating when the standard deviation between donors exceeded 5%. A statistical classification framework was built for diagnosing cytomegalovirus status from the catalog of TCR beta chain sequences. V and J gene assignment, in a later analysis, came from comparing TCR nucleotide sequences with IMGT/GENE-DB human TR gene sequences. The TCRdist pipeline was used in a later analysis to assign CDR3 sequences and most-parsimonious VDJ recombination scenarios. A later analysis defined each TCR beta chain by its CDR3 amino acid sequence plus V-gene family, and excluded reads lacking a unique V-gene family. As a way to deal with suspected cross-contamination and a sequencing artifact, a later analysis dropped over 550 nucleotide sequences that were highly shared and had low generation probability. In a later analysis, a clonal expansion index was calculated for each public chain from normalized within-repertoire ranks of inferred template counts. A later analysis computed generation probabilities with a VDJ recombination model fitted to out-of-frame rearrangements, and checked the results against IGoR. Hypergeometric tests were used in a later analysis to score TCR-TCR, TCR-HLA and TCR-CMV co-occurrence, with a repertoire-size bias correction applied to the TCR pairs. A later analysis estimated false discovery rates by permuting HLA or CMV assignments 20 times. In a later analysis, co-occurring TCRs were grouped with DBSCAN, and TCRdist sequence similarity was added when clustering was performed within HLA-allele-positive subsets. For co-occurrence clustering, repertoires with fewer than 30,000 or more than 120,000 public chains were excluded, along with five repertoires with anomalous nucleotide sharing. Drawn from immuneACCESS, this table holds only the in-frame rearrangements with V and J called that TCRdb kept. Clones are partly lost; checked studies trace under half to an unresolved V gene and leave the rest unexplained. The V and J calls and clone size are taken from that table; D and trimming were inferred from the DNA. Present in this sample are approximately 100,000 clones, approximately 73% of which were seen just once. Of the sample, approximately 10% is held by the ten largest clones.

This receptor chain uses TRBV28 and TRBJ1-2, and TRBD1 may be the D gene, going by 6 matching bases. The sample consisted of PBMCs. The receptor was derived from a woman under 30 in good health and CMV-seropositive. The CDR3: CASSWGQLFNYGYTF. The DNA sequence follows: TGTGCCAGCAGTTGGGGACAACTATTTAACTATGGCTACACCTTC.